Listed here are 8 T cell receptor beta chains from one sample, sequenced in a study of T cell repertoires in ileal Crohn's disease. Data came from immunoSEQ multiplex PCR; TCRdb stores just in-frame clones and leaves some out. The sample has about 6,600 clones; about two thirds are singletons. Sequenced material: ileal tissue. All receptors derive from an adult with Crohn's disease.

V is TRBV20-1 and J is TRBJ2-5; D call uncertain. The V gene's germline CDR1 is DFQATT and CDR2 SNEGSKA (reference sequence). The CDR3 totals 11 residues. V lost 2 bases to trimming and J lost 7 bases, with 8 bases between them. CDR3 residues: CSARSSVTQYF. Here the CDR3 DNA reads TGCAGTGCTAGAAGTAGTGTGACCCAGTACTTC.

This chain uses TRBV29-1 with TRBJ1-4; tentative D call: TRBD1 (5 bases). The CDR3 contains 13 residues. The ends were cut back, 4 bases at V and 7 bases at J, with 13 bases in the middle. CDR1 is SQVTM, CDR2 ANQGSEA, per germline. CDR3 amino acids: CSVAQTVGEKLFF. In DNA form, the CDR3 reads TGCAGCGTTGCTCAGACAGTCGGTGAAAAACTGTTTTTT.

This clone has just one count. The V call is TRBV5-6, the J call TRBJ2-7; D is unresolved. V gave up 2 bases and J gave up 4 bases, with 7 bases separating them. The CDR3 covers 12 residues. Germline CDR1 reads SGHDT; CDR2 reads YYEEEE. This CDR3 is CASSFRSYEQYF. In DNA form, the CDR3 reads TGTGCCAGCAGCTTCAGAAGTTACGAGCAGTACTTC.

The chain couples TRBV15 to TRBJ2-6, with D unclear. Germline values: CDR1 LNHNV, CDR2 YYDKDF (reference sequence). Trimming cost V 4 bases and J 0 bases, with 10 bases left between them. The CDR3 is 16 amino acids. CDR3 DNA: TGTGCCACCAGCACTTCTGTATACTCTGGGGCCAACGTCCTGACTTTC. This encodes CATSTSVYSGANVLTF.

This clone came up a few times. The V gene is TRBV12-5, the J gene TRBJ2-3; no clear D gene. The ends were cut back, 0 bases at V and 6 bases at J, with 7 bases in the middle. There are 13 residues in the CDR3. Germline-derived CDR1 and CDR2 are LGHNT and FRNRAP. The CDR3 region has the DNA TGTGCTAGTGGTTTGGTTCCTGTCGATACGCAGTATTTT. Residues: CASGLVPVDTQYF.

Details on this clone: The junction departs from the called germline gene at one end, perhaps through a read error. V gene TRBV20-1 combines with J gene TRBJ1-2; D possibly corresponds to TRBD1 (5 bases). CDR1 is DFQATT, CDR2 SNEGSKA, per germline (reference sequence). The CDR3 runs to 9 residues. The DNA for the CDR3 is TGCAGTGCTAGAGAGGGGGACTCCTTC. Amino acid sequence: CSAREGDSF.

The sample holds one count of this clone. The DNA of the CDR3 is TGCGCCAGCAGCCAGTCTCTTGGGCAGGGGGCCTACGAGCAGTACTTC. Its translation is CASSQSLGQGAYEQYF. The rearrangement links TRBV4-1 to TRBJ2-7; 7 nucleotides agree with TRBD1. The J segment lost 2 bases and the V segment lost 3 bases, leaving 10 bases of the junction unmatched. The CDR3 totals 16 residues. Germline CDR1 reads MGHRA; CDR2 reads YSYEKL.

The V call is TRBV19, the J call TRBJ2-7, with D maybe TRBD1 (6 bases). V was pared by 5 bases and J by 4 bases, with 15 bases between. CDR3 length: 14 amino acids. Germline loops: CDR1 LNHDA, CDR2 SQIVND (reference sequence). CDR3 bases: TGTGCCAGTAGTCCCCGGACAGATGGATACGAGCAGTACTTC. Translation gives CASSPRTDGYEQYF. The full variable domain, with the rest looked up from reference TRBV19 and TRBJ2-7, is DGGITQSPKYLFRKEGQNVTLSCEQNLNHDAMYWYRQDPGQGLRLIYYSQIVNDFQKGDIAEGYSVSREKKESFPLTVTSAQKNPTAFYLCASSPRTDGYEQYFGPGTRLTVT.